This record concerns one T cell receptor (beta chain) sequence. Its antigen is currently not known. Base-call qualities are not available, and no considerably larger clone is one nucleotide away. The cohort was made up of approximately 670 healthy bone marrow donors. All cohort members were sampled while nominally healthy, although unrecorded immune exposures were likely present. The donor was CMV seropositive and belonged to the group of more than 250 seropositive cohort members. A peripheral blood sample was provided by each donor, and peripheral blood mononuclear cells were used for TCR beta sequencing. The Qiagen DNeasy Blood Extraction Kit was used to extract genomic DNA from the blood cell samples. The library was produced with the immunoSEQ multiplex PCR assay. For the multiplex PCR, a mixture combining 60 forward primers for TCR Vbeta segments and 13 reverse primers for TCR Jbeta segments was used. The CDR3 region of rearranged TCR beta genes was amplified from genomic DNA with a multiplex PCR assay. The Illumina HiSeq System was used to sequence the amplified TCR beta libraries as 87-base-pair reads. From the authors' description of their analysis: A later analysis tallied 80 million to 95 million unique TCR beta chains across the approximately 670 repertoires, and around 9.9 million of those chains were shared by two or more donors. A nearest-neighbor algorithm error-corrected the raw reads and collapsed the reads into unique sequences, merging closely related sequences to remove PCR and sequencing errors. Alignment of CDR3 sequences to IMGT reference sequences was used to assign V, D and J gene segments. For a sequence to be retained, a match of at least six nucleotides to both a V gene segment and a J gene segment was required. Rearrangements were classified as productive when the CDR3 lacked stop codons and remained in frame with V and J, and all other rearrangements were classified as non-productive. Following IMGT convention, CDR3 was defined as the stretch from the second conserved V-encoded cysteine up to the conserved J-encoded phenylalanine. Sequences without an unambiguous match to a single V gene segment were excluded from the earlier analysis of several hundred of the donors. In an earlier analysis of several hundred of the donors, V segments were called functional above 56.7% productive rearrangements and were called segregating when the between-donor standard deviation exceeded 5%. A statistical classification framework was built for diagnosing cytomegalovirus status from the catalog of TCR beta chain sequences. A later analysis assigned V and J genes by comparing TCR nucleotide sequences with IMGT/GENE-DB human TR gene sequences. Using the TCRdist pipeline, a later analysis assigned CDR3 sequences along with most-parsimonious VDJ recombination scenarios. In a later analysis, every TCR beta chain was defined by the combination of its CDR3 amino acid sequence and its V-gene family, and reads without a unique V-gene family were dropped. In a later analysis, fewer than 650 highly shared, low-generation-probability nucleotide sequences were removed to address suspected cross-contamination and a sequencing artifact. In a later analysis, a clonal expansion index was calculated for each public chain from normalized within-repertoire ranks of inferred template counts. A later analysis computed generation probabilities with a VDJ recombination model fitted to out-of-frame rearrangements, and checked the results against IGoR. In a later analysis, TCR-TCR, TCR-HLA and TCR-CMV co-occurrence was scored with hypergeometric tests, and a repertoire-size bias correction was applied to TCR pairs. To estimate false discovery rates, a later analysis permuted the HLA or CMV assignments 20 times. A later analysis grouped co-occurring TCRs with DBSCAN, adding TCRdist sequence similarity when clustering within HLA-allele-positive subsets. For co-occurrence clustering, repertoires with fewer than 30,000 or more than 120,000 public chains were excluded, along with about five repertoires with anomalous nucleotide sharing. Sourced from immuneACCESS, this table was stored by TCRdb with only in-frame sequences that have V and J called. A share of the clones is absent; for the studies checked, an unresolved V gene accounts for under half, and the remainder has no known explanation. V, J and clone size derive from that table, while D and trimming were established from the DNA sequence. The table for this sample lists approximately 130,000 clones; approximately 75% of them were counted only once. 4.2% of the sample comes from the top ten.

This entry belongs to a study of cytomegalovirus exposure and HLA in healthy donors (dated by TCRdb to 2017 to 2019). Context from the whole study: An earlier analysis of approximately 640 of the donors reported 250 to 300 Gb of sequence data and around 110 million unique TCR beta sequences from about 200 million T cells. Approximately 330 gigabases of sequencing data and around 85 million unique TCR sequences made up an early release that covered approximately 620 HLA-typed donors. Of the 300 to 500 genotyped donors, 70% to 90% were placed in the genetic ancestry cluster associated with self-reported Caucasian donors. The aim of the study was to test whether cataloging public T cell receptors could identify signatures of past pathogen exposure. Using immunosequencing, the study profiled T cell repertoires from 550 to 750 subjects and related those repertoires to cytomegalovirus serostatus. Along with the approximately 620-subject first cohort, a separate validation cohort of about 110 different subjects was used. To predict cytomegalovirus infection status, the study brought together high-throughput TCR immunosequencing, statistical association of individual TCRs with disease status, and machine learning. To study patterns of TCR occurrence, a later analysis re-analyzed previously published TCR beta repertoires from 700 or so donors and added high-resolution HLA genotyping. Rather than drawing on any new phenotypic data, the later analysis identified candidate immune exposures from TCR beta sequences and the way those sequences occurred across donors. An earlier analysis of 587 of the donors applied high-throughput TCR beta sequencing to assess whether each TCR beta V gene segment acted as functional or pseudogenic. Donor age, sex, ethnicity and CMV serostatus were collected together with the repertoire data. A later genetic analysis took genome-wide SNP genotypes for about 65% of the 666 donors and used that subset as a discovery cohort. All discovery cohort repertoires had been generated using a single sequencing platform. HLA typing included class I and class II loci at four-digit resolution. The number of typed donors differed by locus: roughly 620-640 for A, B, C, DRB1 and DQB1; 522 for DQA1; over 600 for DPA1; and approximately 450 for DPB1. Roughly 5 DR-DQ haplotypes were handled as single units for association and clustering, since linkage in the cohort was strong. Across under 500 genotyped donors of the cohort, an average of approximately 240,000 unique TCR beta nucleotide sequences per donor were sequenced, and approximately 19% of those sequences were non-productive.

CDR1 SGHNT and CDR2 YYREEE are derived from the germline V gene (reference sequence). V loses 2 bases at its end and J loses 0 bases; junction bases beyond the gene matches: 3. From its cysteine to its phenylalanine, the CDR3 spans 15 amino acids. Here the CDR3 DNA is all that survives: 45 bases in frame from base 1. Overall study outcomes, separate from this receptor: Across donors, most TCR sequences were observed very rarely, whereas some public TCRs were present in many individuals. Because the 87-base-pair reads could not distinguish some IMGT-functional V segments, including TRBV6-2 and TRBV6-3, those segments were excluded. In a later genetic analysis, fewer N-insertions in productive TCRs were reported among donors in an Asian-associated ancestry cluster than the roughly 710-donor mean. Sequencing depth was assumed to be roughly uniform across donors in the presence/absence analyses, though that assumption may not hold. In a later analysis, HLA-associated TCR beta chains showed more clonal expansion and lower generation probabilities than non-associated chains that were equally common. The study listed 150 to 200 TCR beta chains as associated with cytomegalovirus. About 15 rarely observed V segments, including chromosome 9 orphons, were excluded from the earlier analysis of a few hundred of the donors because counts were too low. In a later analysis, TCR association rates were found to vary across HLA loci, with the most associated TCRs seen for DRB1 alleles and the fewest for HLA-C alleles. An earlier analysis of some 590 of the donors showed that most TCR beta V segments appeared in productive rearrangements either about 87% or about 30% of the time, which broadly matched IMGT annotations. V-gene and J-gene trimming of TCR beta chains was associated with a missense DCLRE1C variant in a later genetic analysis, and the association was replicated in an independent cohort. Because some donors lacked HLA typing at each locus, the association tests relied only on the typed subset. Several of the top co-occurrence clusters appeared to be linked to parvovirus B19, influenza, CMV and Epstein-Barr virus, according to a later analysis. When HLA alleles, especially DR and DQ, strongly co-occurred, TCR associations were difficult to assign to individual alleles. In a later analysis, around 15,000 TCR beta sequences were associated with specific HLA alleles at a false discovery rate of 0.05. A further reported finding was that TCR beta sequences accurately predicted the HLA-A and HLA-B alleles for most subjects in the first cohort. The only immune exposure information available for the cohort was CMV serostatus. A cluster of highly shared sequence variants was judged likely to represent a technical artifact of the sequencing pipeline. The classifier was reported to diagnose cytomegalovirus status with high specificity and sensitivity in both the original and validation cohorts. Linkage disequilibrium might explain the correlated functional status among segregating V segments, but an unknown experimental factor could not be ruled out. The authors suggested that the approach could potentially be generalized to other disease states and immunological phenotypes. In this cohort, only TCR beta chains were sequenced, and detectable features were limited by the absence of alpha or paired-chain data. Most CMV-associated TCR beta chains appeared to be HLA-restricted in a later analysis, and the HLA associations seemed to be driven largely by CMV exposure. In vitro tests confirmed that a few of the cytomegalovirus-associated TCR beta chains recognize cytomegalovirus antigens.

The receptor was derived from a man between 45 and 60 years old in good health and CMV-seropositive. This chain joins TRBV5-4 to TRBJ2-7, and 9 junction bases match TRBD2. Sequencing used PBMCs. CDR3 loop: CASSFTSGSSYEQYF. The DNA sequence reads TGTGCCAGCAGCTTTACTAGCGGGTCCTCCTACGAGCAGTACTTC.